This T cell receptor (beta chain) was sequenced in a study of T cell repertoires in cytomegalovirus infection. V dropped 5 bases and J dropped 0 bases, with 14 bases sitting between them. The CDR3 runs to 16 residues. The germline V gene encodes CDR1 SEHNR and CDR2 FQNEAQ (reference sequence). This clonotype was observed at least ten times. TCRdb processed the reads anew with MiXCR; each CDR3 protein has one entry. The sample lists around 280,000 distinct CDR3 sequences, 9.6% occurring once. The TCR was taken from a human donor in good health (CMV status not recorded). Some clones in this sample may be carry-over from other donors' samples. The chain is built from TRBV7-9 and TRBJ1-5; a weak D match, TRBD1 (5 bases). Sequencing input: PBMCs. The CDR3 DNA is TGTGCCAGCAGCCGATGGACACCCGATAGCAATCAGCCCCAGCATTTT. It specifies CASSRWTPDSNQPQHF.